A selection of T cell receptor beta chains follows, all from one sample in a study of patients and donors after allogeneic stem cell transplantation. A single record per CDR3 protein comes from TCRdb applying MiXCR to the RT-PCR reads. The sample carries more than 150,000 distinct CDR3 sequences, 20% to 25% recorded once. The sample comprised blood, either unsorted or a sorted T cell fraction (not recorded which). The receptors were gathered from a human donor who was either an allogeneic HSCT recipient or a stem cell or donor lymphocyte infusion donor (not recorded which). It is not recorded whose cells these are; they may come from a transplant donor. CDR3s include the opening cysteine and the closing phenylalanine or tryptophan. Each record gives: J gene, V gene, D gene, clone size, CDR3 protein, CDR3 DNA. A D gene is named only where the DNA matches it firmly. The size of a clone is reported for some rows only, either as once, few or many, or as a class for expanded clones.

J gene: TRBJ2-2; V gene: TRBV20-1; D gene: TRBD2; clone size: -; CDR3 protein: CSARVFAGGPSGELFF; CDR3 DNA: TGCAGTGCTAGAGTATTTGCGGGAGGGCCTAGCGGGGAGCTGTTTTTT
J gene: TRBJ1-5; V gene: TRBV6-5; D gene: -; clone size: few; CDR3 protein: CASRTRGSNQPQHF; CDR3 DNA: TGTGCCAGCAGGACTAGGGGTAGCAATCAGCCCCAGCATTTT
J gene: TRBJ1-2; V gene: TRBV24-1; D gene: -; clone size: few; CDR3 protein: CATSDEVGGYTF; CDR3 DNA: TGTGCCACCAGTGACGAGGTTGGTGGCTACACCTTC
J gene: TRBJ2-3; V gene: TRBV20-1; D gene: -; clone size: -; CDR3 protein: CSATLGGTDTQYF; CDR3 DNA: TGCAGTGCTACACTGGGGGGCACAGATACGCAGTATTTT
J gene: TRBJ2-1; V gene: TRBV12-3/TRBV12-4; D gene: -; clone size: -; CDR3 protein: CASSFRGPHSSYNEQFF; CDR3 DNA: TGTGCCAGCAGTTTCAGGGGCCCACATTCCTCCTACAATGAGCAGTTCTTC
J gene: TRBJ1-2; V gene: TRBV10-3; D gene: -; clone size: few; CDR3 protein: CAISERDNRSGYTF; CDR3 DNA: TGTGCCATCAGCGAAAGGGACAACCGTAGCGGCTACACCTTC
J gene: TRBJ2-3; V gene: TRBV24-1; D gene: -; clone size: -; CDR3 protein: CATSDFSGNPDTQYF; CDR3 DNA: TGTGCCACCAGTGATTTTTCGGGGAACCCAGATACGCAGTATTTT
J gene: TRBJ1-2; V gene: TRBV5-8; D gene: -; clone size: -; CDR3 protein: CASGTASYGYTF; CDR3 DNA: TGTGCCAGCGGGACGGCATCCTATGGCTACACCTTC
J gene: TRBJ1-6; V gene: TRBV5-1; D gene: -; clone size: few; CDR3 protein: CASSPKQAYNSPLHF; CDR3 DNA: TGCGCCAGCAGCCCAAAACAGGCTTATAATTCACCCCTCCACTTT
J gene: TRBJ2-1; V gene: TRBV6-2/TRBV6-3; D gene: TRBD2; clone size: -; CDR3 protein: CASSYSLAGPFF; CDR3 DNA: TGTGCCAGCAGTTACTCCCTAGCGGGACCGTTCTTC
J gene: TRBJ1-1; V gene: TRBV5-6; D gene: -; clone size: few; CDR3 protein: CASSLDENTEAFF; CDR3 DNA: TGTGCCAGCAGCTTGGATGAGAACACTGAAGCTTTCTTT
J gene: TRBJ2-5; V gene: TRBV5-1; D gene: -; clone size: few; CDR3 protein: CASSLVQGQETQYF; CDR3 DNA: TGCGCCAGCAGCTTGGTACAGGGTCAGGAGACCCAGTACTTC
J gene: TRBJ2-7; V gene: TRBV5-1; D gene: -; clone size: few; CDR3 protein: CASSLGDSSYEQYF; CDR3 DNA: TGCGCCAGCAGCTTGGGAGACAGTTCCTACGAGCAGTACTTC
J gene: TRBJ1-1; V gene: TRBV12-3/TRBV12-4; D gene: -; clone size: once; CDR3 protein: CASHNPGMNTEAFF; CDR3 DNA: TGTGCCAGCCATAACCCGGGGATGAACACTGAAGCTTTCTTT
J gene: TRBJ2-1; V gene: TRBV29-1; D gene: -; clone size: -; CDR3 protein: CSVRKSTYNEQFF; CDR3 DNA: TGCAGCGTTCGGAAGTCAACCTACAATGAGCAGTTCTTC
J gene: TRBJ1-1; V gene: TRBV5-1; D gene: -; clone size: few; CDR3 protein: CASSLRRDMNTEAFF; CDR3 DNA: TGCGCCAGCAGCTTGCGTAGGGACATGAACACTGAAGCTTTCTTT
J gene: TRBJ1-4; V gene: TRBV10-3; D gene: -; clone size: -; CDR3 protein: CAISDRGNEKLFF; CDR3 DNA: TGTGCCATCAGTGACAGGGGAAATGAAAAACTGTTTTTT
J gene: TRBJ2-5; V gene: TRBV29-1; D gene: TRBD1; clone size: -; CDR3 protein: CSVDRVQETQYF; CDR3 DNA: TGCAGCGTAGACAGGGTCCAAGAGACCCAGTACTTC
J gene: TRBJ2-3; V gene: TRBV20-1; D gene: TRBD2; clone size: few; CDR3 protein: CSAMGRGTSGGPDIDTQYF; CDR3 DNA: TGCAGTGCTATGGGTCGAGGGACTAGCGGGGGCCCCGACATAGATACGCAGTATTTT
J gene: TRBJ2-5; V gene: TRBV5-1; D gene: -; clone size: few; CDR3 protein: CASSLKYQETQYF; CDR3 DNA: TGCGCCAGCAGCTTGAAGTACCAAGAGACCCAGTACTTC
J gene: TRBJ2-1; V gene: TRBV20-1; D gene: -; clone size: -; CDR3 protein: CSATSSLSSYNEQFF; CDR3 DNA: TGCAGTGCCACATCTTCCTTGAGCTCCTACAATGAGCAGTTCTTC
J gene: TRBJ2-7; V gene: TRBV27; D gene: TRBD1; clone size: -; CDR3 protein: CASSLSKGTGFYEQYF; CDR3 DNA: TGTGCCAGCAGTTTATCGAAGGGGACAGGTTTCTACGAGCAGTACTTC
J gene: TRBJ1-2; V gene: TRBV12-3/TRBV12-4; D gene: -; clone size: -; CDR3 protein: CASSPDSNGYTF; CDR3 DNA: TGTGCCAGCAGTCCGGACAGCAATGGCTACACCTTC
J gene: TRBJ2-1; V gene: TRBV27; D gene: -; clone size: few; CDR3 protein: CASSQIPGTVYNEQFF; CDR3 DNA: TGTGCCAGCAGTCAAATCCCCGGGACGGTGTACAATGAGCAGTTCTTC
J gene: TRBJ2-5; V gene: TRBV6-1; D gene: -; clone size: -; CDR3 protein: CASSETATGETQYF; CDR3 DNA: TGTGCCAGCAGTGAAACCGCGACTGGAGAGACCCAGTACTTC
J gene: TRBJ2-5; V gene: TRBV7-8; D gene: -; clone size: once; CDR3 protein: CASSLDRASGTQYF; CDR3 DNA: TGTGCCAGCAGCTTAGACAGGGCTTCGGGGACCCAGTACTTC
J gene: TRBJ2-1; V gene: TRBV15; D gene: -; clone size: few; CDR3 protein: CATSRDLWPGEFF; CDR3 DNA: TGTGCCACCAGCAGAGATTTATGGCCAGGGGAGTTCTTC
J gene: TRBJ2-1; V gene: TRBV5-1; D gene: TRBD2; clone size: few; CDR3 protein: CASSMRSGSNEQFF; CDR3 DNA: TGCGCCAGCAGCATGCGTAGCGGGAGTAATGAGCAGTTCTTC
J gene: TRBJ2-5; V gene: TRBV11-2; D gene: TRBD2; clone size: -; CDR3 protein: CASSLAPIGSGKETQYF; CDR3 DNA: TGTGCCAGCAGCTTAGCCCCGATAGGTAGCGGGAAAGAGACCCAGTACTTC
J gene: TRBJ2-7; V gene: TRBV20-1; D gene: -; clone size: -; CDR3 protein: CSARAGNYEQYF; CDR3 DNA: TGCAGTGCTAGGGCAGGGAACTACGAGCAGTACTTC
J gene: TRBJ1-5; V gene: TRBV4-1; D gene: TRBD1; clone size: many; CDR3 protein: CASSPFDRGEGQPQHF; CDR3 DNA: TGCGCCAGCAGCCCTTTCGACAGGGGGGAAGGTCAGCCCCAGCATTTT
J gene: TRBJ2-7; V gene: TRBV12-3/TRBV12-4; D gene: -; clone size: -; CDR3 protein: CASTSSVGQTSYEQYF; CDR3 DNA: TGTGCCAGCACCTCCTCGGTCGGACAGACCTCCTACGAGCAGTACTTC
J gene: TRBJ2-2; V gene: TRBV30; D gene: TRBD1; clone size: -; CDR3 protein: CAWRTGLLTGELFF; CDR3 DNA: TGTGCCTGGAGGACAGGGCTTTTGACCGGGGAGCTGTTTTTT
J gene: TRBJ1-2; V gene: TRBV20-1; D gene: -; clone size: few; CDR3 protein: CSASRGEGFVNYGYTF; CDR3 DNA: TGCAGTGCTAGCCGCGGGGAGGGGTTTGTTAACTATGGCTACACCTTC
J gene: TRBJ2-2; V gene: TRBV7-2; D gene: -; clone size: -; CDR3 protein: CASSPHEQRTGELFF; CDR3 DNA: TGTGCCAGCAGCCCTCACGAACAGAGGACCGGGGAGCTGTTTTTT
J gene: TRBJ2-7; V gene: TRBV5-6; D gene: -; clone size: -; CDR3 protein: CASSLGAVLSYEQYF; CDR3 DNA: TGTGCCAGCAGCTTGGGGGCGGTCCTCTCCTACGAGCAGTACTTC
J gene: TRBJ1-2; V gene: TRBV20-1; D gene: -; clone size: few; CDR3 protein: CSAPLRDKSYGYTF; CDR3 DNA: TGCAGTGCACCCCTCCGGGACAAGTCCTATGGCTACACCTTC
J gene: TRBJ1-4; V gene: TRBV12-3/TRBV12-4; D gene: -; clone size: few; CDR3 protein: CASSLEWRYEKLFF; CDR3 DNA: TGTGCCAGCAGTTTGGAATGGCGGTATGAAAAACTGTTTTTT
J gene: TRBJ1-3; V gene: TRBV4-2; D gene: -; clone size: -; CDR3 protein: CASSQVVSGNTIYF; CDR3 DNA: TGTGCCAGCAGCCAAGTCGTCTCTGGAAACACCATATATTTT
J gene: TRBJ1-3; V gene: TRBV28; D gene: TRBD1; clone size: -; CDR3 protein: CASSLFPRQGPGNTIYF; CDR3 DNA: TGTGCCAGCAGTTTATTCCCGCGACAGGGGCCCGGAAACACCATATATTTT
J gene: TRBJ2-3; V gene: TRBV5-6; D gene: TRBD2; clone size: -; CDR3 protein: CASSQGLAGGLDTQYF; CDR3 DNA: TGTGCCAGCAGCCAAGGACTAGCGGGAGGGCTGGATACGCAGTATTTT
J gene: TRBJ2-1; V gene: TRBV6-2/TRBV6-3; D gene: -; clone size: -; CDR3 protein: CASSRVSYNEQFF; CDR3 DNA: TGTGCCAGCAGCAGGGTATCCTACAATGAGCAGTTCTTC
J gene: TRBJ2-7; V gene: TRBV7-7; D gene: TRBD1; clone size: -; CDR3 protein: CASSLGGQGAYEQYF; CDR3 DNA: TGTGCTAGCAGCTTGGGCGGGCAGGGGGCCTACGAGCAGTACTTC
J gene: TRBJ2-7; V gene: TRBV20-1; D gene: -; clone size: -; CDR3 protein: CSARDLQGGEQYF; CDR3 DNA: TGCAGTGCTAGAGATCTGCAGGGGGGAGAGCAGTACTTC
J gene: TRBJ1-2; V gene: TRBV6-5; D gene: TRBD1; clone size: -; CDR3 protein: CASSYGTVYGYTF; CDR3 DNA: TGTGCCAGCAGTTACGGGACAGTCTATGGCTACACCTTC
J gene: TRBJ1-1; V gene: TRBV9; D gene: -; clone size: few; CDR3 protein: CASSVTPGDNTEAFF; CDR3 DNA: TGTGCCAGCAGCGTTACACCAGGGGATAACACTGAAGCTTTCTTT
J gene: TRBJ1-4; V gene: TRBV7-2; D gene: -; clone size: -; CDR3 protein: CASSDRHRAPNEKLFF; CDR3 DNA: TGTGCCAGCAGCGACCGTCACAGGGCCCCGAATGAAAAACTGTTTTTT
J gene: TRBJ2-1; V gene: TRBV20-1; D gene: -; clone size: -; CDR3 protein: CSARDIRNPYNEQFF; CDR3 DNA: TGCAGTGCTAGGGACATCCGGAACCCTTACAATGAGCAGTTCTTC
J gene: TRBJ1-2; V gene: TRBV7-9; D gene: -; clone size: -; CDR3 protein: CASSRADPPNYGYTF; CDR3 DNA: TGTGCCAGCAGCCGGGCCGATCCACCTAACTATGGCTACACCTTC